This is a list of T cell receptor beta chains from one sample in a study of T cell changes during pregnancy in multiple sclerosis. The data were produced by immunoSEQ multiplex PCR, yet TCRdb's version contains in-frame clones alone and is incomplete. Of 70,000 to 80,000 clones in the sample, 85% to 95% were seen once. The source material was peripheral blood, sampled in the first trimester of pregnancy. These TCRs come from a female donor with multiple sclerosis, enrolled in a pregnancy study. The CDR3 runs from the conserved cysteine through the conserved F or W. The order of the fields is D gene, clone size, J gene, V gene, CDR3 DNA, CDR3 protein. The D gene is left open where the match is weak. A clone size is listed for some rows: how often the clone was seen (once, few, many), or a class if it is expanded.

d_gene: NA; abundance: NA; j_gene: TRBJ2-7; v_gene: TRBV2; CDR3nt: TGTGCCAGCGGAAGACTAGTCCCCTCCTACGAGCAGTACTTC; CDR3aa: CASGRLVPSYEQYF
d_gene: NA; abundance: NA; j_gene: TRBJ2-5; v_gene: TRBV27; CDR3nt: TGTGCCAGCAGACGACAGCCCCAAGAGACCCAGTACTTC; CDR3aa: CASRRQPQETQYF
d_gene: TRBD2; abundance: NA; j_gene: TRBJ2-1; v_gene: TRBV27; CDR3nt: TGTGCCAGCAGTCAGAGCGGGACTCAATACAATGAGCAGTTCTTC; CDR3aa: CASSQSGTQYNEQFF
d_gene: TRBD1; abundance: NA; j_gene: TRBJ2-1; v_gene: TRBV7-6; CDR3nt: TGTGCCAGCAGCTTAGCAAGGACAGGGGGGATCCATGAGCAGTTCTTC; CDR3aa: CASSLARTGGIHEQFF
d_gene: NA; abundance: NA; j_gene: TRBJ2-1; v_gene: TRBV5-4; CDR3nt: TGTGCCAGCAGCTTGGGGGCAGGGGCCAATGAGCAGTTCTTC; CDR3aa: CASSLGAGANEQFF
d_gene: NA; abundance: NA; j_gene: TRBJ1-2; v_gene: TRBV27; CDR3nt: TGTGCCAGCAGTTTATTGGGGCAGGGCTATGGCTACACCTTC; CDR3aa: CASSLLGQGYGYTF
d_gene: NA; abundance: NA; j_gene: TRBJ1-1; v_gene: TRBV5-1; CDR3nt: TGCGCCAGCACACCCGGAGGAAGGACTGAAGCTTTCTTT; CDR3aa: CASTPGGRTEAFF
d_gene: NA; abundance: NA; j_gene: TRBJ1-5; v_gene: TRBV5-5; CDR3nt: TGTGCCAGCAGCTTTACAGGACGGGATCAGCCCCAGCATTTT; CDR3aa: CASSFTGRDQPQHF
d_gene: NA; abundance: NA; j_gene: TRBJ1-2; v_gene: TRBV29-1; CDR3nt: TGCAGCGTTGAACGGGGGGCAGGCTATGGCTACACCTTC; CDR3aa: CSVERGAGYGYTF
d_gene: TRBD1; abundance: NA; j_gene: TRBJ2-7; v_gene: TRBV7-2; CDR3nt: TGTGCCAGCAGTCCGGGGACAGGGCGGCACGAGCAGTACTTC; CDR3aa: CASSPGTGRHEQYF
d_gene: TRBD1; abundance: NA; j_gene: TRBJ1-1; v_gene: TRBV6-6; CDR3nt: TGTGCCAGCAGTCCCGGACAGGCTTCCGCCTCTGAAGCTTTCTTT; CDR3aa: CASSPGQASASEAFF
d_gene: TRBD2; abundance: few; j_gene: TRBJ2-7; v_gene: TRBV6-1; CDR3nt: TGTGCCAGCAGAAGAGCGGGAGAAGTCTACGAGCAGTACTTC; CDR3aa: CASRRAGEVYEQYF
d_gene: TRBD1; abundance: NA; j_gene: TRBJ2-6; v_gene: TRBV29-1; CDR3nt: TGCAGCGTTGAGGTCCGGGACAGAGAGTCTGGGGCCAACGTCCTGACTTTC; CDR3aa: CSVEVRDRESGANVLTF
d_gene: TRBD1; abundance: NA; j_gene: TRBJ1-5; v_gene: TRBV10-3; CDR3nt: TGTGCCATCACTGGACAGGTCAATCAGCCCCAGCATTTT; CDR3aa: CAITGQVNQPQHF
d_gene: TRBD1; abundance: NA; j_gene: TRBJ2-1; v_gene: TRBV2; CDR3nt: TGTGCCAGCAACACCCTGACAGGGTTGAATGAGCAGTTCTTC; CDR3aa: CASNTLTGLNEQFF
d_gene: TRBD1; abundance: NA; j_gene: TRBJ2-1; v_gene: TRBV7-3; CDR3nt: TGTGCCAGTGGGAGGCAGGGGGCGGGTGAGCAGTTCTTC; CDR3aa: CASGRQGAGEQFF
d_gene: TRBD1; abundance: NA; j_gene: TRBJ2-1; v_gene: TRBV19; CDR3nt: TGTGCCAGTAGTCCTAGGGACAGGAGTGAGCAGTTCTTC; CDR3aa: CASSPRDRSEQFF
d_gene: NA; abundance: NA; j_gene: TRBJ1-1; v_gene: TRBV7-9; CDR3nt: TGTGCCAGCCTTATGGAACAGGGCAGTTTCACTGAAGCTTTCTTT; CDR3aa: CASLMEQGSFTEAFF
d_gene: TRBD2; abundance: few; j_gene: TRBJ2-6; v_gene: TRBV4-2; CDR3nt: TGTGCCAGCAGCCATGACAGTAGCGGGGGGGCTTCTTCTGGGGCCAACGTCCTGACTTTC; CDR3aa: CASSHDSSGGASSGANVLTF
d_gene: NA; abundance: NA; j_gene: TRBJ2-7; v_gene: TRBV27; CDR3nt: TGTGCCAGCTCCAATTCTGGAGTACCATACGAGCAGTACTTC; CDR3aa: CASSNSGVPYEQYF
d_gene: NA; abundance: NA; j_gene: TRBJ1-4; v_gene: TRBV5-1; CDR3nt: TGCGCCAGCAGCTGGACGGGCGGAGGTGAAAAACTGTTTTTT; CDR3aa: CASSWTGGGEKLFF
d_gene: TRBD1; abundance: NA; j_gene: TRBJ2-3; v_gene: TRBV2; CDR3nt: TGTGCCAGCAGGAGGGACAGGGTTAGCACAGATACGCAGTATTTT; CDR3aa: CASRRDRVSTDTQYF
d_gene: NA; abundance: once; j_gene: TRBJ1-3; v_gene: TRBV19; CDR3nt: TGTGCCAGTAGTAAGAAGAGGGAATCTGGAAACACCATATATTTT; CDR3aa: CASSKKRESGNTIYF
d_gene: TRBD1; abundance: NA; j_gene: TRBJ2-3; v_gene: TRBV19; CDR3nt: TGTGCCAGTAGTGGGACAGGGGGCGCTACGCAGTATTTT; CDR3aa: CASSGTGGATQYF
d_gene: NA; abundance: NA; j_gene: TRBJ2-7; v_gene: TRBV7-6; CDR3nt: TGTGCCAGCAGCTTAGGTGGGGGCAAGGAGCAGTACTTC; CDR3aa: CASSLGGGKEQYF
d_gene: NA; abundance: NA; j_gene: TRBJ1-1; v_gene: TRBV5-1; CDR3nt: TGCGCCAGCTCAACCGATCGGGGTGCGAACACTGAAGCTTTCTTT; CDR3aa: CASSTDRGANTEAFF
d_gene: NA; abundance: NA; j_gene: TRBJ2-1; v_gene: TRBV5-8; CDR3nt: TGTGCCAGCAGCCTACAGGGAGCCTACAATGAGCAGTTCTTC; CDR3aa: CASSLQGAYNEQFF
d_gene: TRBD1; abundance: few; j_gene: TRBJ1-1; v_gene: TRBV4-3; CDR3nt: TGCGCCAGCAGCCCTGGACAGGGATCGACTGAAGCTTTCTTT; CDR3aa: CASSPGQGSTEAFF
d_gene: TRBD1; abundance: NA; j_gene: TRBJ1-2; v_gene: TRBV7-2; CDR3nt: TGTGCCAGCAGCTTACGACAGGGAAAAGGCTACACCTTC; CDR3aa: CASSLRQGKGYTF
d_gene: NA; abundance: NA; j_gene: TRBJ1-1; v_gene: TRBV5-1; CDR3nt: TGCGCCAGCAGCCCAGGACTTTCTGAAGCTTTCTTT; CDR3aa: CASSPGLSEAFF
d_gene: TRBD2; abundance: NA; j_gene: TRBJ2-6; v_gene: TRBV19; CDR3nt: TGTGCCAGTAACCGGGGGGGCTCTGGGGCCAACGTCCTGACTTTC; CDR3aa: CASNRGGSGANVLTF
d_gene: NA; abundance: NA; j_gene: TRBJ2-3; v_gene: TRBV5-4; CDR3nt: TGTGCCAGCAGCCCTGAGGTGGCGCGCACAGATACGCAGTATTTT; CDR3aa: CASSPEVARTDTQYF